This TCR beta chain was captured by sequencing in a study of shared clonotypes between healthy human individuals. Note on this clone: The junction does not match germline at one end; this may be a read error.

Looked up from germline, CDR1 is SGHTA and CDR2 is FQGNSA. The CDR3 is 13 residues long. Using immunoSEQ multiplex PCR, the repertoire was profiled, and TCRdb retains in-frame clones only, with some absent. Of fewer than 1.6 million clones listed, approximately 98.5% are singletons. The clonotype originates from a young man in good health. The material sequenced was naive CD4+ T cells sorted from blood. This sample's subset: CD45RA+ positively selected. This chain links TRBV7-2 with TRBJ2-7; tentatively, D is TRBD2 (5 bases). The CDR3 DNA is TGTGCCAGCAACTTATCCCCGTCCCGGGGGCAGTACTTC. This sequence encodes CASNLSPSRGQYF.